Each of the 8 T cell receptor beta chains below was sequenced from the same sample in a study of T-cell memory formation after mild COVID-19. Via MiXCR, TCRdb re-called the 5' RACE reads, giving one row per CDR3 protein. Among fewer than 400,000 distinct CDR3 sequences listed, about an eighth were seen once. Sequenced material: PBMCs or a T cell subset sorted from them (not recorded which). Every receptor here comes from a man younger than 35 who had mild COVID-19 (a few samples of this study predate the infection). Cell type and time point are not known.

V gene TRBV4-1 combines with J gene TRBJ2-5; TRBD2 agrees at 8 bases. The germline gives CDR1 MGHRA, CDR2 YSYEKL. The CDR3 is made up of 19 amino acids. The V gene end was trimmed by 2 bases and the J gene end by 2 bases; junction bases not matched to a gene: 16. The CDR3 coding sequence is TGCGCCAGCAGCCAAAGAAGTGTCAGGCGGGGGGCGGGACAAGAGACCCAGTACTTC. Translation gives CASSQRSVRRGAGQETQYF.

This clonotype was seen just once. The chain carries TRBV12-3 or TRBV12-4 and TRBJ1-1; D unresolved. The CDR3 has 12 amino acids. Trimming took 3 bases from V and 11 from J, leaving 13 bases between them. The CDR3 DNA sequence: TGTGCCAGCAGTTTCAGTGGGCTGGGCGCTTTCTTT. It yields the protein CASSFSGLGAFF.

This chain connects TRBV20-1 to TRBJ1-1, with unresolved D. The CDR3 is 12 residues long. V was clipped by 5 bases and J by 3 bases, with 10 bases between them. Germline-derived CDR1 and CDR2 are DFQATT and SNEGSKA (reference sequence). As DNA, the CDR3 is TGCAGTGCTCCCGGGCAGTACACTGAAGCTTTCTTT. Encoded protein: CSAPGQYTEAFF.

The CDR3 DNA reads TGTGCCAGCAGCCAAGAGGGGCTAGCGGCTTCCTACGAGCAGTACTTC. Translation: CASSQEGLAASYEQYF. The rearrangement joins TRBV4-2 to TRBJ2-7, with 7 bases that match TRBD2. Germline V gene sequence: CDR1 LGHNA, CDR2 YNFKEQ. The CDR3 length is 16 residues. V shed 0 bases, J shed 1 base, and the junction held 6 bases outside the gene matches.

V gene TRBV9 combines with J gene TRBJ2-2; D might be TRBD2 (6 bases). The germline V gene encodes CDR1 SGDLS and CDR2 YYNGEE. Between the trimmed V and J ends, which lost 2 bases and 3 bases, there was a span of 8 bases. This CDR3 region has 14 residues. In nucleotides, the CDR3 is TGTGCCAGCAGCGTGTGGGGGGACACCGGGGAGCTGTTTTTT. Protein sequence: CASSVWGDTGELFF.

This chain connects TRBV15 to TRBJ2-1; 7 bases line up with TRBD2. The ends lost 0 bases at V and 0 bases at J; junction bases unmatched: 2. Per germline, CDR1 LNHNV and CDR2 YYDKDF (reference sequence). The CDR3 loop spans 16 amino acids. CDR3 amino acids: CATSRESGGSYNEQFF. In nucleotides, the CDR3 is TGTGCCACCAGCAGAGAATCGGGGGGCTCCTACAATGAGCAGTTCTTC. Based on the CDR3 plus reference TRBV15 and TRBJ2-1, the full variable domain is DAMVIQNPRYQVTQFGKPVTLSCSQTLNHNVMYWYQQKSSQAPKLLFHYYDKDFNNEADTPDNFQSRRPNTSFCFLDIRSPGLGDTAMYLCATSRESGGSYNEQFFGPGTRLTVL.

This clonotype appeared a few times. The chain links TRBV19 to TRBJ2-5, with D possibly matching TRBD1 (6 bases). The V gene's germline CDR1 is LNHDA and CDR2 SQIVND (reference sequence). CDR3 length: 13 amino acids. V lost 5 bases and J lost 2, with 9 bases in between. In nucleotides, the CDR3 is TGTGCCAGTAGTGCACAGGGACAAGAGACCCAGTACTTC. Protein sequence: CASSAQGQETQYF.

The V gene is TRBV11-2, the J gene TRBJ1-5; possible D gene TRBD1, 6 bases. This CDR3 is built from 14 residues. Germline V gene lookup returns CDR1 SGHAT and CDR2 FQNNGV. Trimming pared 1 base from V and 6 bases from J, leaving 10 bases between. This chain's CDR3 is CASSLGGDTQPQHF. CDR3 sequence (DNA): TGTGCCAGCAGCTTAGGAGGGGACACTCAGCCCCAGCATTTT.